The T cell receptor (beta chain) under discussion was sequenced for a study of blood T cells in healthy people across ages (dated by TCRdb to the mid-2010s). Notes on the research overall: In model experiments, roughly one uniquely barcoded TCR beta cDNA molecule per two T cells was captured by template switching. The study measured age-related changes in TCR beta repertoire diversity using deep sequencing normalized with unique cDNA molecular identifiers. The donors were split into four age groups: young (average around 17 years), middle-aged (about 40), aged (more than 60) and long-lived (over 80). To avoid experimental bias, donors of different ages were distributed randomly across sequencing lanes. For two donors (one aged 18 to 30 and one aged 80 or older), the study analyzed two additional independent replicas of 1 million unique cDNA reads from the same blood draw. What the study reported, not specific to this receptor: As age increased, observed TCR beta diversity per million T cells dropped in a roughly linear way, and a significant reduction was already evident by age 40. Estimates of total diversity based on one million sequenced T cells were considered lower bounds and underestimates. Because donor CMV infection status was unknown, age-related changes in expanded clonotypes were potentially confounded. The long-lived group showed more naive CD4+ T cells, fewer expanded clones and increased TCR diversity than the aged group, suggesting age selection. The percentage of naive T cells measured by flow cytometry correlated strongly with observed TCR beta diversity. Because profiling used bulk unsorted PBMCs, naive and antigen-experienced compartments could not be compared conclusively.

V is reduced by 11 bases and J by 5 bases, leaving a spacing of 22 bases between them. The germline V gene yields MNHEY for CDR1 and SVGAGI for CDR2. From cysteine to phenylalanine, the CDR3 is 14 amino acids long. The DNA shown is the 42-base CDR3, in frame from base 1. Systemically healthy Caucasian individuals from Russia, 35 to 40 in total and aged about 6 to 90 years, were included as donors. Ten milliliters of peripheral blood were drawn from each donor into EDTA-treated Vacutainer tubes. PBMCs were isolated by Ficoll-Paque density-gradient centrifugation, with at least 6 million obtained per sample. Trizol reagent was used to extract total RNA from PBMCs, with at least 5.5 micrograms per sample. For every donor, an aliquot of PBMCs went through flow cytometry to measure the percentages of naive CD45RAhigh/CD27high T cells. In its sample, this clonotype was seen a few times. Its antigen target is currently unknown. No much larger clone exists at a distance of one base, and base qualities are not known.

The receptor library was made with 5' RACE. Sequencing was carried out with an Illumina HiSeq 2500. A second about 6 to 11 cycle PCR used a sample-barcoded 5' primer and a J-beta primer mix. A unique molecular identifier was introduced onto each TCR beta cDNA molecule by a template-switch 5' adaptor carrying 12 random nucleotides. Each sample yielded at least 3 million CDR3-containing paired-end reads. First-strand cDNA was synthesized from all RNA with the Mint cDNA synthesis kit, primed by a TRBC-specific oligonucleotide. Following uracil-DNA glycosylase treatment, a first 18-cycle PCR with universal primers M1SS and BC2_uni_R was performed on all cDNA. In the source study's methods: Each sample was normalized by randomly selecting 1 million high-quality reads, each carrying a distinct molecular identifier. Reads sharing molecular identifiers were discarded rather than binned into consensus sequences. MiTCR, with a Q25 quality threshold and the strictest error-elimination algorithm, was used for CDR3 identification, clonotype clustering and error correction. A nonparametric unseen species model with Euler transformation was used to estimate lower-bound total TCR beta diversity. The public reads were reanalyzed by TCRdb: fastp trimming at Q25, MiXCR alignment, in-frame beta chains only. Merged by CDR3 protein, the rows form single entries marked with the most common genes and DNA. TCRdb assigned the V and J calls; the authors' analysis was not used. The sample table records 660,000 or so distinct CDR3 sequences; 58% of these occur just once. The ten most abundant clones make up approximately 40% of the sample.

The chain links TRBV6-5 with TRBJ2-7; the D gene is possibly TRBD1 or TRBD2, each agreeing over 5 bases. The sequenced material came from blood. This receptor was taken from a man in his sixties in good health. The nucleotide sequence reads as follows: TGTGCCGTATCACCCGGGGCCCATGGGGACGAGCAGTACTTC. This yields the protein CAVSPGAHGDEQYF.